One and the same sample provided the 10 T cell receptor beta chains below, sequenced in a study of T cells in Graves' hyperthyroidism and ophthalmopathy (dated by TCRdb to about 2019). Receptors were amplified or captured by multiplex PCR. Sequencing took place on an Illumina HiSeq 2000. TCR beta CDR3 regions were amplified from RNA transcripts. The TCR CDR3 was subjected to a first round of RT-PCR using the HTBI primer set and the Qiagen OneStep RT-PCR kit. TCRdb took the public reads, trimmed them with fastp at Q25, ran MiXCR for clone calling and kept in-frame beta chains. Merged by CDR3 protein, the rows form single entries marked with the most common genes and DNA. The sample table records 200,000 to 250,000 distinct CDR3 sequences; about a sixth of these occur just once. 28% of the sample goes to the ten largest clones. The sequenced material came from blood. Receptor source: a woman aged 18-29 years with Graves' ophthalmopathy.

This clonotype was seen more than once but under ten times. The chain combines TRBV29-1 with TRBJ2-1; 13 nucleotides match TRBD2. V shed 6 bases and J 3 bases; nucleotides not matched to a gene: 11. CDR1 and CDR2 (germline): SQVTM, ANQGSEA. This CDR3 has 17 amino acids. The CDR3 reads CSVSYPGTSGNYNEQFF. CDR3 nucleotides: TGCAGCGTCTCCTACCCCGGGACTAGCGGGAACTACAATGAGCAGTTCTTC.

A note on this clonotype: A read error is possible here, since a much larger clone lies one base away. The chain joins TRBV6-1 to TRBJ1-1; tentative D call: TRBD1 (5 bases). V dropped 7 bases and J dropped 2 bases, with 17 bases sitting between them. Germline V gene data show CDR1 as MNHNS and CDR2 as SASEGT. This CDR3 is built from 15 residues. The CDR3 bases are TGTGCCAGCACCCCCCTAAGGGGAGCTAACACTGAAGCTTTCTTT. Its protein is CASTPLRGANTEAFF.

J is TRBJ1-2 and V is TRBV29-1; D ambiguous. This CDR3 comprises 11 residues. With 3 bases removed from V and 0 bases from J, the gap between germline ends came to 2 bases. The V gene's germline CDR1 is SQVTM and CDR2 ANQGSEA. CDR3 in DNA: TGCAGCGTTGACTCTAACTATGGCTACACCTTC. Residues: CSVDSNYGYTF. Full variable domain (remainder filled in from reference TRBV29-1 and TRBJ1-2): SAVISQKPSRDICQRGTSLTIQCQVDSQVTMMFWYRQQPGQSLTLIATANQGSEATYESGFVIDKFPISRPNLTFSTLTVSNMSPEDSSIYLCSVDSNYGYTFGSGTRLTVV.

The sample holds one count of this clonotype. CDR3 amino acids: CASSLAGRRSGEQYF. In DNA, the CDR3 is TGTGCCAGCAGCTTGGCAGGGAGGAGGTCCGGGGAGCAGTACTTC. V and J are TRBV7-2 and TRBJ2-7; the D gene is possibly TRBD2 (6 bases). The length of the CDR3 is 15 residues. Germline V gene sequence: CDR1 SGHTA, CDR2 FQGNSA. The V end lost 3 bases, the J end lost 7 bases, and 19 bases lay between the germline ends. The complete variable domain, with remaining parts taken from reference TRBV7-2 and TRBJ2-7, reads GAGVSQSPSNKVTEKGKDVELRCDPISGHTALYWYRQSLGQGLEFLIYFQGNSAPDKSGLPSDRFSAERTGGSVSTLTIQRTQQEDSAVYLCASSLAGRRSGEQYFGPGTRLTVT.

This clonotype was seen a few times. Its ends do not fully match the called genes, so a read error is possible. V usage is TRBV20-1 and J usage is TRBJ2-7, with D perhaps matching TRBD2 (6 bases). The CDR3 is 14 amino acids. The germline V gene encodes CDR1 DFQATT and CDR2 SNEGSKA (reference sequence). The CDR3 region is CSARDRSGFYERYF. The DNA of the CDR3 is TGCAGTGCTAGAGATCGAAGCGGGTTCTACGAGCGGTACTTC.

Only a few counts were recorded for this clonotype. The gene calls are TRBV19 and TRBJ1-5; D unclear. The CDR3 is 15 amino acids. CDR1 LNHDA and CDR2 SQIVND come from the germline V gene (reference sequence). V lost 1 base and J 1 base, leaving 8 bases between the germline ends. CDR3 loop: CASSIAARSNQPQHF. The CDR3 coding sequence is TGTGCCAGTAGTATAGCGGCCAGGAGCAATCAGCCCCAGCATTTT.

This clonotype was counted ten times or more. This chain connects TRBV30 to TRBJ1-2, with unresolved D. There are 15 residues in the CDR3. The ends were cut back, 0 bases at V and 3 bases at J, with 14 bases in the middle. The germline V gene has CDR1 GTSNPN and CDR2 SVGIG (reference sequence). The CDR3 sequence is CAWSVLSLRHYGYTF. DNA for the CDR3: TGTGCCTGGAGTGTACTATCTCTTCGTCACTATGGCTACACCTTC.

At least ten counts were recorded for this clonotype. V gene TRBV2 combines with J gene TRBJ2-6, with TRBD2 as a possible D gene (5 bases). The CDR3 sequence is 14 residues long. Per germline, CDR1 SNHLY and CDR2 FYNNEI. V was pared by 5 bases and J by 1 base, with 6 bases between. CDR3 DNA: TGTGCCAGCAGTAGGGAGTCTGGGGCCAACGTCCTGACTTTC. Translated, it gives CASSRESGANVLTF.

This clonotype was detected ten times or more. This sequence joins TRBV7-9 and TRBJ2-1; either TRBD1 or TRBD2 may fit D (6 bases each). Germline assignment: CDR1 SEHNR and CDR2 FQNEAQ (reference sequence). V lost 5 bases, J lost 2 bases, and 13 bases lay in between. This CDR3 region has 15 residues. The CDR3 nucleotides are TGTGCCAGCAGCGTAGTAGGGGGGCCCTACAATGAGCAGTTCTTC. Translation: CASSVVGGPYNEQFF.

Many counts were recorded for this clonotype. The chain links TRBV3-1 to TRBJ1-1; D uncertain. V was pared by 4 bases and J by 5 bases, with 20 bases between. Germline lookup yields CDR1 LGHDT and CDR2 YNNKEL (reference sequence). The CDR3 is 16 residues long. CDR3 sequence reads: CASSPALNGVRTEAFF. The CDR3 region has the DNA TGTGCCAGCAGCCCCGCCCTGAACGGAGTTCGGACTGAAGCTTTCTTT.